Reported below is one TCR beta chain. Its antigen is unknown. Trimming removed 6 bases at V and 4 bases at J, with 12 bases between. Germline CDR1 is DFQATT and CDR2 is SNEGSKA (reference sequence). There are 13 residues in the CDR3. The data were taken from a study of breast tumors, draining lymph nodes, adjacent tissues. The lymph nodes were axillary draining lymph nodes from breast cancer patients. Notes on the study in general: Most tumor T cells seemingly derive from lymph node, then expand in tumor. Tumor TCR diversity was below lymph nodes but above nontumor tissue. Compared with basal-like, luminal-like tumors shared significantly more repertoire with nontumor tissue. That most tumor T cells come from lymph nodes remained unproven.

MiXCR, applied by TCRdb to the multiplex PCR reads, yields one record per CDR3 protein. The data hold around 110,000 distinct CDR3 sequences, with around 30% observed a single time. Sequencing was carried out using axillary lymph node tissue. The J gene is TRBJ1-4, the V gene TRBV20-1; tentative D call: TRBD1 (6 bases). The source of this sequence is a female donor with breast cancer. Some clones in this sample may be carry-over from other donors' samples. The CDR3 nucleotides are TGCAGTGCGGAGGGGGAATATAATGAAAAACTGTTTTTT. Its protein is CSAEGEYNEKLFF.